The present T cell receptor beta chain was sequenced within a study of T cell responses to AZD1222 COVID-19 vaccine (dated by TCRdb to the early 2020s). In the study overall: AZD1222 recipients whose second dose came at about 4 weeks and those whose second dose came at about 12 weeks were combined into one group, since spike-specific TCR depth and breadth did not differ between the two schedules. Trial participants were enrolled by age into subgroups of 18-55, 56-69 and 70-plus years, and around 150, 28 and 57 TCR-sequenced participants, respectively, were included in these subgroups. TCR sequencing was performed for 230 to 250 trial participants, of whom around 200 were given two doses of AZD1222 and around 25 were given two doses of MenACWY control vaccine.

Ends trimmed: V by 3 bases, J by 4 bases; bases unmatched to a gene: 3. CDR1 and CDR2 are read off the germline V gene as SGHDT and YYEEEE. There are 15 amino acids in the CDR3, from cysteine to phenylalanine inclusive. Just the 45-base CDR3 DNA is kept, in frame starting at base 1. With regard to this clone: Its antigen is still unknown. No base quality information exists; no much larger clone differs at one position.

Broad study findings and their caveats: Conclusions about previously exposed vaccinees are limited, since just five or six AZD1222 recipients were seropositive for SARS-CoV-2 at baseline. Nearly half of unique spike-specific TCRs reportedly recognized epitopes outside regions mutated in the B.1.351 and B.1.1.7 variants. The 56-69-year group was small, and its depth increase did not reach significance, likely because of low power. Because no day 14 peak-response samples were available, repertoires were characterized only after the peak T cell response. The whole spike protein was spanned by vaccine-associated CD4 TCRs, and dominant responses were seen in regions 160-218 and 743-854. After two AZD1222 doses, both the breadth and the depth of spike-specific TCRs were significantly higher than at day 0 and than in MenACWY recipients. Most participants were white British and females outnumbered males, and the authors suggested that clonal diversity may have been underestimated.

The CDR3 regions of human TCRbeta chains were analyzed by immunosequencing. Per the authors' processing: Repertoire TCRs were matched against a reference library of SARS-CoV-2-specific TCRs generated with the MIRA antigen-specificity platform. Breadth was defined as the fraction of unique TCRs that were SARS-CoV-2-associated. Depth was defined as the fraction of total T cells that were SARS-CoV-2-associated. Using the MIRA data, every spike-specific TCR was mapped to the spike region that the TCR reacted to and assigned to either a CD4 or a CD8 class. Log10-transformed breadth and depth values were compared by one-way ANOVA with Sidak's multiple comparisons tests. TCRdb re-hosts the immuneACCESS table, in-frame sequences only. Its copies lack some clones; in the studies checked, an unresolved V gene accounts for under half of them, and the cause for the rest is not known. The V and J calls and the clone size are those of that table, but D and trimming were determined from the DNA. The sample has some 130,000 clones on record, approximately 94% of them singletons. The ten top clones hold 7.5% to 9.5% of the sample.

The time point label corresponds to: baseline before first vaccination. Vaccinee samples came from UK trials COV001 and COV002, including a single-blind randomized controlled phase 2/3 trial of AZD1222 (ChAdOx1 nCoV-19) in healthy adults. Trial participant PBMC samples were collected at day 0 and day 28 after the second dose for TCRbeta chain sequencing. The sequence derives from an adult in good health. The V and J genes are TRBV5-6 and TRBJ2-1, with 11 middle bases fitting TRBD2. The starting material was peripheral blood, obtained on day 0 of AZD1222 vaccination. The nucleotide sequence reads TGTGCCAGCAGCTGGCTAGCGGGGGGATACAATGAGCAGTTCTTC. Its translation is CASSWLAGGYNEQFF. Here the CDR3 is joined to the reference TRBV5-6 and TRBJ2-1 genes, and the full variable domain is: DAGVTQSPTHLIKTRGQQVTLRCSPKSGHDTVSWYQQALGQGPQFIFQYYEEEERQRGNFPDRFSGHQFPNYSSELNVNALLLGDSALYLCASSWLAGGYNEQFFGPGTRLTVL.